This T cell receptor (beta chain) originates from a study of response to subunit inactivated influenza vaccine. One entry per CDR3 protein, called by TCRdb with MiXCR from the RT-PCR reads. Of about 780,000 distinct CDR3 sequences in the sample, around 20% are singletons; the top ten hold roughly a tenth. General study points: The authors proposed limited new T cell recruitment per seasonal influenza vaccination.

Germline CDR1 reads SQVTM; CDR2 reads ANQGSEA. V was clipped by 3 bases and J by 5 bases, with 17 bases between them. This CDR3 has 15 amino acids. Concerning this clonotype: The target antigen is unknown.

The chain is built from TRBV29-1 and TRBJ2-1, with D possibly TRBD2 on 5 matching bases. This receptor was identified in a man aged 45-65 years who received an inactivated influenza vaccine. The sequences come from PBMCs from blood, collected around 5 days after vaccination. The DNA for the CDR3 is TGCAGCGTTGACGCCGACTTAGCGTACAACAATGAGCAGTTCTTC. It translates to CSVDADLAYNNEQFF.